Described below is a single T cell receptor (beta chain) sequence and its context. Antigen: not known. TCRdb redid the calling of the reads with MiXCR, one entry per CDR3 protein. The top ten clones hold around 13% of a sample with fewer than 850,000 distinct CDR3 sequences, 29% of them seen once. These data belong to a study of T cell repertoires in cytomegalovirus infection. Study as a whole: It was the public TCR beta signatures that indicated both CMV infection and matching HLA type. Study outcomes and limitations: CMV-specific HLA-C-restricted TCR beta clonotypes dominated the ex vivo response.

CDR1 and CDR2 from the germline V gene are SGHTA and FQGTGA. V was shortened by 6 bases and J by 6 bases, with 11 bases between the two germline ends. CDR3 length equals 12 residues. The sequenced sample was cultured CD8+ T cells from PBMCs, obtained from culture after CMV antigen stimulation. The receptor was derived from a human donor in good health (CMV status not recorded). Some clones in this sample may be carry-over from other donors' samples. The chain recombines TRBV7-3 with TRBJ1-1, with D unresolved. CDR3 DNA sequence: TGTGCCAGCAGAGACCGATACGCTGAAGCTTTCTTT. Protein product: CASRDRYAEAFF.